This TCR beta chain was sequenced in a study of molecular identifiers for immune sequencing clone quantification listed by TCRdb under 2018. Describing the broader study: For a replicate experiment, the RNA from either roughly 18,000 or 92,000 naive CD8 T cells was divided into five aliquots, and four of those aliquots went on to sequencing. This methods study benchmarked molecular-identifier clustering-based TCR repertoire sequencing (MIDCIRS) and TCR RNA copy counting, using CD8 T cells to do so.

Clipping removes 1 base from V and 8 bases from J, with 9 as the unmatched junction base count. Per the germline V gene (reference sequence), LNHDA is the CDR1 and SQIVND is the CDR2. The CDR3 starts with the cysteine, ends with the phenylalanine, and has 15 residues. Of the read, only the CDR3 DNA is kept; its 45 bases are in frame from base 1. Summary of the overall study and its limitations: Identical TCR molecules sharing a barcode could cause highly expanded clone sizes to be underestimated. Modeling indicated 2.5 to 3.5 TCR RNA copies recovered per cell, compared with around 10 by digital PCR, which implies a capture efficiency of approximately 30%. Clones above 20 RNA copies held over 97% of molecules in CMV-specific effector cells but under 1% in naive cells. A single cell's worth of spiked-in Jurkat TCR RNA was reported detectable even among under 1.3 million naive CD8 T cells. Spiked-in Jurkat TCR RNA (roughly 10 copies' worth), which is not part of the donor repertoire, was contained in the naive libraries. When barcode sub-clustering was left out, chimeric consensus sequences inflated TCR diversity, with chimeras reaching as high as 47%.

Naive CD8 T cell libraries were made from 20,000 to 1,000,000 sorted cells using 10%, 30% or 50% of purified RNA. On a BD FACSAria II, naive CD8 T cells were FACS-sorted as CD8+CD4-CCR7+CD45RA+ and collected into RLT Plus buffer. To test detection sensitivity, Jurkat RNA equal to 9 to 10 TCR copies was added to samples of roughly 19,000-1,100,000 naive CD8 T cells. CD8 T cells were enriched using RosetteSep CD8+ T Cell Enrichment Cocktail and Ficoll-Paque, and the enriched cells then underwent ACK red cell lysis. This clonotype was seen ten or more times. The clone's antigen remains unknown. Base qualities are missing; no much larger clone stands one base away. Libraries came from PCR. Sequencing relied on a NextSeq 500. Bulk TCR libraries were prepared as previously described, using TCR primers listed in Table S5. Total RNA was purified with the Qiagen AllPrep DNA/RNA kit. Reads from multiple sequencing runs of the same library were pooled before analysis. From the authors' description of their analysis: Reads were retained only if their TCR constant sequence matched exactly, and those retained reads were trimmed to 150 nt and grouped according to their 12-nt molecular barcodes. Reads in each barcode group were sub-clustered using a 15% Levenshtein threshold, and a quality-weighted consensus sequence was built for each RNA molecule. Non-functional sequences were removed, as were lower-count sequences one edit away from another. Barcode sub-clusters with fewer than 20% of the maximum read count were removed, based on fitting two negative binomial distributions. Using fastp at Q25 and MiXCR, TCRdb reprocessed the public reads and kept productive beta chains. For every CDR3 protein sequence, its rows merge into one entry that carries the most common genes and DNA. The V and J calls and clone size come from TCRdb's table, not from the authors' own analysis. This sample gives 80,000 to 100,000 distinct CDR3 sequences in total; more than 20% of them show up just once. More than 0.8% of the sample belongs to the ten largest clones.

Rearrangement joined TRBV19 to TRBJ1-2; 8 junctional bases match TRBD1. The receptor comes from a human donor in good health. Some libraries in this study had Jurkat cell RNA spiked in. Sequenced input: naive CD8+ T cells from blood, with Jurkat cell RNA spiked in. In the paper's terms, the cell subset or site label means: FACS-sorted CD8+CD4-CCR7+CD45RA+ naive T cells. In nucleotides, the sequence is TGTGCCAGTAGTATAGTGGGCGGGACAGGAGACGGCTACACCTTC. This yields the protein CASSIVGGTGDGYTF.